These 28 T cell receptor beta chains share one sample of origin, sequenced in a study of T-cell reconstitution after alpha-beta-depleted transplantation in children. Unique molecular identifiers tagged the TCRbeta library. TCRdb ran MiXCR on the PCR reads and lists one entry per CDR3 protein. This table has roughly 350,000 distinct CDR3 sequences, around 15% appearing once. Sequencing was performed on PBMCs, mostly from graft donor cells, taken 360 days after TCRalphabeta/CD19-depleted stem cell transplant. These receptor sequences come from a male patient aged 2 to 9 who had a stem cell transplant for acute lymphoblastic leukemia, so the T cells may come from the graft donor.

This clonotype was seen a handful of times. The chain employs TRBV4-3 and TRBJ1-1; maybe TRBD1 (5 bases). Trimming cost V 0 bases and J 0 bases, with 11 bases left between them. CDR3 length equals 16 residues. CDR1 LGHNA and CDR2 YSLEER come from the germline V gene. In DNA, the CDR3 is TGCGCCAGCAGCCAAGAATGGGGCAGACTGAACACTGAAGCTTTCTTT. Protein sequence: CASSQEWGRLNTEAFF.

This clonotype appeared a few times. The CDR3 sequence is CASSSGQGYTEAFF. In DNA, the CDR3 is TGTGCCAGCAGTTCAGGACAGGGCTACACTGAAGCTTTCTTT. The chain joins TRBV28 to TRBJ1-1, with 8 bases fitting TRBD1. In germline, CDR1 is MDHEN, CDR2 SYDVKM. The CDR3 spans 14 residues. V was clipped by 4 bases and J by 3 bases; unmatched bases: 4. Drawing the rest from reference TRBV28 and TRBJ1-1, the complete variable domain is DVKVTQSSRYLVKRTGEKVFLECVQDMDHENMFWYRQDPGLGLRLIYFSYDVKMKEKGDIPEGYSVSREKKERFSLILESASTNQTSMYLCASSSGQGYTEAFFGQGTRLTVV.

This chain uses TRBV4-3 with TRBJ2-3; 9 bases map to TRBD2. Trimming removed 2 bases from V and 0 bases from J; junction bases left unmatched: 3. Germline CDR1 is LGHNA and CDR2 is YSLEER. This CDR3 is built from 16 residues. CDR3 nucleotide sequence: TGCGCCAGCAGCCAACAAACTAGCGGGAGCACAGATACGCAGTATTTT. This encodes CASSQQTSGSTDTQYF.

This clonotype was seen many times. The chain combines TRBV5-1 with TRBJ2-7; weak D call: TRBD1 (6 bases). The CDR3 is made up of 14 amino acids. The V gene lost 0 bases and the J gene lost 0 bases, with 7 bases spanning the gap. Germline V lookup: CDR1 SGHRS, CDR2 YFSETQ. In DNA, the CDR3 is TGCGCCAGCAGCTTGGGACAGGCCTCCTACGAGCAGTACTTC. Encoded protein: CASSLGQASYEQYF.

The sample holds a few counts of this clonotype. This rearrangement joins TRBV6-1 to TRBJ1-1; D perhaps matches TRBD1 (5 bases). This CDR3 has 13 residues. The germline gives CDR1 MNHNS, CDR2 SASEGT. Trimming left V 6 bases short and J 2 bases short, with 10 bases between. The DNA for the CDR3 is TGTGCCAGCAGAGGGGTAGAAAACACTGAAGCTTTCTTT. This gives the protein CASRGVENTEAFF.

J is TRBJ2-1 and V is TRBV12-3 or TRBV12-4; a weak D match, TRBD1 (6 bases). The CDR3 length is 13 residues. V was shortened by 6 bases and J by 8 bases, with 14 bases between the two germline ends. The CDR3 bases are TGTGCCAGCAGACTTACAGGGTCTCATGAGCAGTTCTTC. It yields the protein CASRLTGSHEQFF.

Comment on this clonotype: A much larger clone differs by one base, so this may be a read error. The chain recombines TRBV5-6 with TRBJ2-1, with TRBD1 identical over 9 bases. The V gene end was trimmed by 2 bases and the J gene end by 7 bases; junction bases not matched to a gene: 10. This CDR3 has 16 amino acids. Per the germline V gene, CDR1 is SGHDT and CDR2 is YYEEEE. The chain's CDR3 is CASSFLWGTGWNEQFF. In DNA, the CDR3 is TGTGCCAGCAGCTTCCTCTGGGGGACAGGGTGGAATGAGCAGTTCTTC. Looking up the rest from reference TRBV5-6 and TRBJ2-1 gives the full variable domain: DAGVTQSPTHLIKTRGQQVTLRCSPKSGHDTVSWYQQALGQGPQFIFQYYEEEERQRGNFPDRFSGHQFPNYSSELNVNALLLGDSALYLCASSFLWGTGWNEQFFGPGTRLTVL.

The sample holds a few counts of this clonotype. The chain is built from TRBV28 and TRBJ2-1; perhaps TRBD2 as D (8 bases). Trimming stripped 3 bases from V and 9 bases from J, with 21 bases between. Germline V gene data show CDR1 as MDHEN and CDR2 as SYDVKM. The CDR3 sequence is 16 residues long. The CDR3 spells CASSFGVSGAGGEQFF. CDR3 bases: TGTGCCAGCAGTTTCGGCGTTAGCGGGGCAGGGGGTGAGCAGTTCTTC. Based on the CDR3 plus reference TRBV28 and TRBJ2-1, the full variable domain is DVKVTQSSRYLVKRTGEKVFLECVQDMDHENMFWYRQDPGLGLRLIYFSYDVKMKEKGDIPEGYSVSREKKERFSLILESASTNQTSMYLCASSFGVSGAGGEQFFGPGTRLTVL.

The table lists this clonotype with a few counts. V and J are TRBV5-1 and TRBJ2-3, with 10 bases fitting TRBD2. The CDR3 extends over 17 amino acids. The trim removed 1 base at V and 5 bases at J, leaving 10 bases unmatched. Germline lookup yields CDR1 SGHRS and CDR2 YFSETQ. CDR3 protein: CASSLRSGTSVGDTQYF. CDR3 coding DNA: TGCGCCAGCAGCTTGAGGTCTGGGACTAGCGTGGGAGATACGCAGTATTTT.

This sequence joins TRBV19 and TRBJ2-1, with TRBD2 matching over 11 bases. This CDR3 has 17 amino acids. V lost 3 bases, J lost 2 bases, and 6 bases stayed unmatched. Germline CDR1 reads LNHDA; CDR2 reads SQIVND (reference sequence). The CDR3 region is CASSIRGLADPYNEQFF. The CDR3, as DNA: TGTGCCAGTAGTATCCGGGGACTAGCGGATCCCTACAATGAGCAGTTCTTC.

The chain has TRBV20-1 and TRBJ1-5; D is perhaps TRBD1 (6 bases). This CDR3 region has 13 residues. CDR1 DFQATT and CDR2 SNEGSKA come from the germline V gene (reference sequence). The V gene lost 5 bases and the J gene lost 6 bases, with 14 bases spanning the gap. This chain's CDR3 is CSARQVSIQPQHF. The DNA for the CDR3 is TGCAGTGCTCGACAGGTATCGATTCAGCCCCAGCATTTT.

This clonotype turned up a few times. The chain carries TRBV28 and TRBJ1-5; TRBD1 matches 10 bases. The junction had 4 bases not matched to a gene; V was cut back by 0 bases and J by 5 bases. From germline, CDR1 is MDHEN and CDR2 SYDVKM. This CDR3 region has 16 residues. CDR3 amino acids: CASSLWVGQGDQPQHF. The CDR3 bases are TGTGCCAGCAGTTTATGGGTTGGACAGGGGGATCAGCCCCAGCATTTT.

This sequence joins TRBV7-2 and TRBJ2-3; D is unclear. Trimming removed 1 base from V and 6 bases from J, with 11 bases in between. In germline, CDR1 is SGHTA, CDR2 FQGNSA. The CDR3 has 14 residues. The CDR3 DNA reads as TGTGCCAGCAGCTTAGTTCTCGCCGGGGATACGCAGTATTTT. Encoded protein: CASSLVLAGDTQYF.

The chain joins TRBV11-1 to TRBJ2-2; 7 bases agree with TRBD2. With 1 base clipped from V and 7 bases from J, the junction kept 15 bases outside the gene matches. From germline, CDR1 is SGHAT and CDR2 FQDESV (reference sequence). The CDR3 totals 18 residues. The CDR3 here is CASSLVSLLAGVVGELFF. The CDR3 bases are TGTGCCAGCAGCTTAGTGTCCCTTTTGGCGGGAGTTGTCGGGGAGCTGTTTTTT.

This clonotype has ten or more counts. The CDR3 sequence: CSLTRGTTDTQYF. The CDR3 bases are TGCAGCCTGACGAGGGGTACGACAGATACGCAGTATTTT. This sequence joins TRBV29-1 and TRBJ2-3; possibly TRBD1 or TRBD2 for D (5 bases each). Germline V gives CDR1 SQVTM, CDR2 ANQGSEA. The CDR3 covers 13 residues. V shed 8 bases and J shed 3 bases, with 15 bases lying between them.

A single count supports this clonotype. The J gene is TRBJ2-5, the V gene TRBV20-1, with D perhaps assigned TRBD1 or TRBD2 (7 bases each). Germline assignment: CDR1 DFQATT and CDR2 SNEGSKA (reference sequence). Deletions cut 3 bases from V and 5 bases from J, with 22 bases between. The CDR3 has 16 amino acids. DNA for the CDR3: TGCAGTGCTAGCAACTTGATACGACAGGGAGGGGAGACCCAGTACTTC. It is translated as CSASNLIRQGGETQYF.

V is TRBV20-1 and J is TRBJ2-7; D not certain. Germline loops: CDR1 DFQATT, CDR2 SNEGSKA (reference sequence). V lost 3 bases, J lost 0 bases, and 9 bases lay in between. The CDR3 has 13 residues. The CDR3 DNA reads TGCAGTGCTAGTGGTGGCTTCTCCTACGAGCAGTACTTC. It translates to CSASGGFSYEQYF.

There are a few counts of this clonotype. The gene calls are TRBV7-2 and TRBJ2-7, with 7 positions matching TRBD1. This CDR3 is built from 16 residues. Germline CDR1 reads SGHTA; CDR2 reads FQGNSA. The V segment lost 2 bases and the J segment 3 bases; nucleotides outside the gene matches: 10. The CDR3 is CASSLRQGPAFYEQYF. CDR3 in DNA: TGTGCCAGCAGCTTAAGACAGGGACCGGCATTCTACGAGCAGTACTTC. Filled out from reference TRBV7-2 and TRBJ2-7, the complete variable domain reads GAGVSQSPSNKVTEKGKDVELRCDPISGHTALYWYRQSLGQGLEFLIYFQGNSAPDKSGLPSDRFSAERTGGSVSTLTIQRTQQEDSAVYLCASSLRQGPAFYEQYFGPGTRLTVT.

The V and J genes are TRBV4-2 and TRBJ2-7; no clear D gene. The ends were cut back, 4 bases at V and 2 bases at J, with 18 bases in the middle. This CDR3 contains 16 residues. Germline V lookup: CDR1 LGHNA, CDR2 YNFKEQ. This chain's CDR3 is CASSPRTSLPAYEQYF. The CDR3 DNA follows: TGTGCCAGCAGCCCAAGAACGTCGCTCCCAGCCTACGAGCAGTACTTC.

This clonotype has only a few counts. The rearrangement uses TRBV29-1 and TRBJ2-7, with D tentatively TRBD1 (6 bases). Germline V lookup: CDR1 SQVTM, CDR2 ANQGSEA. CDR3 length: 13 amino acids. The germline V and J ends were trimmed by 6 bases and 4 bases, with 16 bases remaining between them. The chain's CDR3 is CSVELTGLYEQYF. The CDR3 bases are TGCAGCGTAGAATTGACAGGCCTATACGAGCAGTACTTC.

In this sample, this clonotype turned up many times. The chain joins TRBV4-2 to TRBJ2-3; tentatively, D is TRBD2 (5 bases). Germline V gene lookup returns CDR1 LGHNA and CDR2 YNFKEQ. There are 19 residues in the CDR3. V was trimmed by 1 base and J by 2 bases, leaving 22 bases between them. The CDR3 here is CASSQGTTGMTADTDTQYF. The CDR3 DNA reads as TGTGCCAGCAGCCAAGGAACAACGGGGATGACGGCGGACACAGATACGCAGTATTTT.

The chain is built from TRBV9 and TRBJ2-3, with 8 bases identical to TRBD2. The CDR3 covers 14 residues. CDR1 and CDR2 from the germline V gene are SGDLS and YYNGEE. J was trimmed by 8 bases and V by 0 bases; bases with no gene match: 5. The CDR3 region has the DNA TGTGCCAGCAGCGTAGACGACGGGAGGGGTACGCAGTATTTT. Translation: CASSVDDGRGTQYF.

The chain carries TRBV5-1 and TRBJ2-1; 9 bases align to TRBD1. The CDR3 covers 16 residues. The trim removed 5 bases at V and 3 bases at J, leaving 9 bases unmatched. CDR1 is SGHRS and CDR2 is YFSETQ in the germline V gene. The CDR3 loop is CASRTLGTGNYNEQFF. The CDR3 DNA reads as TGCGCCAGCAGGACCCTCGGGACAGGGAACTACAATGAGCAGTTCTTC.

The chain links TRBV10-3 to TRBJ2-3; D perhaps matches TRBD2 (5 bases). Germline CDR1 reads ENHRY; CDR2 reads SYGVKD. The CDR3 covers 14 residues. Deletions cut 4 bases from V and 1 base from J, with 9 bases between. The CDR3 DNA is TGTGCCATCAGTGGAGGGCGACGCACAGATACGCAGTATTTT. This gives the protein CAISGGRRTDTQYF.

The chain uses TRBV5-1 and TRBJ1-1; the D is unclear. This CDR3 has 15 amino acids. The V end was cut by 2 bases, the J end by 1 base, with 12 bases between. Germline-derived CDR1 and CDR2 are SGHRS and YFSETQ. The CDR3 DNA reads as TGCGCCAGCAGCTTTCATCGACATGCGAACACTGAAGCTTTCTTT. This translates into CASSFHRHANTEAFF.

At least ten counts were recorded for this clonotype. The chain links TRBV12-3 or TRBV12-4 to TRBJ2-1, with TRBD2 identical over 7 bases. With V trimmed by 6 bases and J by 8 bases, 16 bases remained unmatched. The CDR3 totals 16 residues. CDR3: CASSSNRGGPRDEQFF. CDR3 nucleotides: TGTGCCAGCAGCTCCAATCGGGGAGGGCCTAGGGATGAGCAGTTCTTC.

This clonotype has just a few counts. Just one base apart from a much larger clone, this may be a read error. V and J are TRBV12-3 or TRBV12-4 and TRBJ1-5; D is unclear. This CDR3 is built from 15 residues. Trimming removed 6 bases at V and 3 bases at J, with 15 bases between. The CDR3 DNA reads TGTGCCAGCAGGTCAGAGGGAACCGACAATCAGCCCCAGCATTTT. This encodes CASRSEGTDNQPQHF.

This chain connects TRBV4-1 to TRBJ2-7; D remains unclear. V dropped 0 bases and J dropped 7 bases, with 16 bases sitting between them. The CDR3 consists of 15 residues. CDR1 and CDR2 (germline): MGHRA, YSYEKL. CDR3 protein: CASSQDKEQPLEQYF. Here the CDR3 DNA reads TGCGCCAGCAGCCAAGATAAGGAACAGCCCTTGGAGCAGTACTTC.